Listed below are T cell receptor beta chains from one sample, sequenced in a study of B cell selection in AIRE deficiency. Only in-frame clones appear in the TCRdb table, and some are missing; sequencing was by immunoSEQ multiplex PCR. This sample yields tens of thousands of clones, of which 85% to 95% are seen a single time; just under 2% belongs to the top ten. Sequenced material: Tregs sorted from PBMCs. All receptors come from a human donor with AIRE deficiency. CDR3s include the opening cysteine and the closing phenylalanine or tryptophan. D genes are given only for firm matches. Size tells how often a clone was seen (once, few, many) or the class of an expanded clone, and some rows leave it out.

cdr3_length clone_size j_call d_call v_call cdr3_aa cdr3_nt
13 - TRBJ2-5 - TRBV6-1 CASGEGPAKTQYF TGTGCCAGCGGTGAAGGGCCAGCAAAGACCCAGTACTTC
16 once TRBJ1-5 TRBD1 TRBV7-2 CASSLGQLYSNQPQHF TGTGCCAGCAGCTTGGGACAGCTGTATAGCAATCAGCCCCAGCATTTT
15 - TRBJ2-1 - TRBV18 CASSSLARIYNEQFF TGTGCCAGCTCATCACTAGCCCGAATTTACAATGAGCAGTTCTTC
15 - TRBJ2-1 TRBD2 TRBV9 CASSPTLAGGPEQFF TGTGCCAGCAGCCCTACCTTAGCGGGAGGGCCTGAGCAGTTCTTC
14 - TRBJ2-6 - TRBV5-1 CASTGGVTANVLTF TGCGCCAGCACCGGCGGAGTAACAGCCAACGTCCTGACTTTC
17 - TRBJ1-3 TRBD1 TRBV11-3 CASSQTGGSSSGNTIYF TGTGCCAGCAGCCAAACAGGGGGCAGTAGCTCTGGAAACACCATATATTTT
18 once TRBJ2-1 TRBD2 TRBV29-1 CSAREGTSGGGSYNEQFF TGCAGCGCAAGGGAGGGGACTAGCGGGGGGGGCTCCTACAATGAGCAGTTCTTC
15 - TRBJ1-1 TRBD1 TRBV27 CASSLWGQGYTEAFF TGTGCCAGCAGTTTATGGGGACAGGGCTACACTGAAGCTTTCTTT
12 - TRBJ2-3 - TRBV7-6 CASSFSTDTQYF TGTGCCAGCAGCTTTAGCACAGATACGCAGTATTTT
15 - TRBJ2-7 - TRBV29-1 CSVVSGTPSSYEQYF TGCAGCGTTGTATCCGGGACACCCTCCTCCTACGAGCAGTACTTC
13 - TRBJ1-1 TRBD1 TRBV28 CASSPGQEVEAFF TGTGCCAGCAGTCCGGGACAGGAGGTTGAAGCTTTCTTT
12 - TRBJ2-7 - TRBV10-3 CAISESGYEQYF TGTGCCATCAGTGAGTCGGGCTACGAGCAGTACTTC
15 - TRBJ2-1 - TRBV7-2 CASSLTGAGLDEQFF TGTGCCAGCAGCTTAACGGGAGCAGGTTTAGATGAGCAGTTCTTC
14 few TRBJ1-5 - TRBV2 CASSSPAIAQSQHF TGTGCCAGCAGTTCCCCGGCCATAGCACAGTCCCAGCATTTT
14 - TRBJ1-1 TRBD1 TRBV7-8 CASSPGQANTEAFF TGTGCCAGCAGCCCAGGACAGGCGAACACTGAAGCTTTCTTT
13 - TRBJ2-7 - TRBV11-3 CASSFAGDYEQYF TGTGCCAGCAGCTTTGCCGGGGACTACGAGCAGTACTTC
13 few TRBJ1-2 - TRBV7-9 CASRTQGFWGYTF TGTGCCAGCAGGACACAGGGCTTCTGGGGCTACACCTTC
15 - TRBJ2-7 TRBD2 TRBV9 CASSVGAGGVHEQYF TGTGCCAGCAGCGTGGGAGCGGGAGGCGTCCACGAGCAGTACTTC
16 - TRBJ2-3 TRBD2 TRBV4-1 CASSQETSGSTDTQYF TGCGCCAGCAGCCAAGAGACTAGCGGGAGCACAGATACGCAGTATTTT
15 - TRBJ2-7 - TRBV6-4 CASSDLHISSYEQYF TGTGCCAGCAGTGACTTGCACATTAGCTCCTACGAGCAGTACTTC
15 - TRBJ1-4 TRBD1 TRBV28 CASSFGDRVGEKLFF TGTGCCAGCAGTTTTGGCGACAGGGTGGGTGAAAAACTGTTTTTT
16 - TRBJ2-3 TRBD2 TRBV5-1 CASSLGGGRTTDTQYF TGCGCCAGCAGCTTGGGCGGCGGGAGAACCACAGATACGCAGTATTTT
15 - TRBJ2-2 - TRBV30 CAWSRGETVAGELFF TGTGCCTGGAGTCGCGGCGAGACAGTCGCCGGGGAGCTGTTTTTT
16 - TRBJ1-1 - TRBV7-4 CASSLDIGHMNTEAFF TGTGCCAGCAGCTTAGATATAGGACACATGAACACTGAAGCTTTCTTT
15 - TRBJ2-5 - TRBV7-2 CASSSQGGGQETQYF TGTGCCAGCAGCTCACAGGGGGGGGGCCAAGAGACCCAGTACTTC
14 - TRBJ1-1 TRBD1 TRBV6-5 CASRVRQGGTEAFF TGTGCCAGCAGGGTGAGACAGGGGGGCACTGAAGCTTTCTTT
17 - TRBJ1-4 TRBD1 TRBV7-9 CASSKMTGNRANEKLFF TGTGCCAGCAGCAAAATGACAGGGAATAGGGCTAATGAAAAACTGTTTTTT
14 - TRBJ1-3 - TRBV19 CASIQSGAGNTIYF TGTGCCAGTATCCAGTCAGGTGCTGGAAACACCATATATTTT
14 - TRBJ2-5 - TRBV15 CATSRARGPETQYF TGTGCCACCAGCAGAGCACGGGGGCCCGAGACCCAGTACTTC
15 - TRBJ2-7 TRBD1 TRBV28 CASTSQQDRGLEQYF TGTGCCAGCACTAGCCAGCAGGACAGGGGGCTGGAGCAGTACTTC
16 once TRBJ1-1 - TRBV19 CASSTPRGSSNTEAFF TGTGCCAGTAGTACCCCACGGGGCAGCTCCAACACTGAAGCTTTCTTT
14 - TRBJ1-1 - TRBV28 CASSLRGGNTEAFF TGTGCCAGCAGTTTAAGGGGTGGGAACACTGAAGCTTTCTTT
13 - TRBJ2-7 - TRBV6-5 CASSTGRGRGQYF TGTGCCAGCAGCACTGGACGGGGCCGGGGGCAGTACTTC
14 - TRBJ2-2 - TRBV9 CASSVGLVTGELFF TGTGCCAGCAGCGTAGGGTTGGTGACCGGGGAGCTGTTTTTT
15 - TRBJ2-5 - TRBV28 CASSSGGAYQETQYF TGTGCCAGCAGCTCAGGTGGGGCGTACCAAGAGACCCAGTACTTC